Each of the 5 T cell receptor beta chains below was sequenced from the same sample in a study of CD8 T cells in seronegative destructive rheumatoid arthritis. Some clones are missing from TCRdb's copy, which holds only in-frame ones; the method was immunoSEQ multiplex PCR. The sample has more than 10,000 clones, around four fifths seen once; the top ten hold around 28%. Sequencing was done on a sample of CD8+ T cells from blood. The receptors were gathered from a woman between 25 and 49 years old with seronegative destructive rheumatoid arthritis.

V and J are TRBV19 and TRBJ1-1, with D possibly matching TRBD1 (6 bases). CDR1 LNHDA and CDR2 SQIVND come from the germline V gene (reference sequence). V gave up 3 bases and J gave up 0 bases, with 14 bases separating them. The CDR3 is made up of 16 amino acids. CDR3 in amino acids: CASSMRGGAMNTEAFF. The CDR3 DNA follows: TGTGCCAGTAGTATGCGGGGGGGGGCCATGAACACTGAAGCTTTCTTT.

This clone was seen just once. The same CDR3 is also encoded by other DNA sequences in this sample. The genes are TRBV28 and TRBJ2-1; 7 nucleotides match TRBD2. J lost 1 base, V lost 3 bases, and 3 bases had no gene match. The CDR3 extends over 15 amino acids. The germline gives CDR1 MDHEN, CDR2 SYDVKM. CDR3 bases: TGTGCCAGCAGTTTCGGGGGAGGGTCCTACAATGAGCAGTTCTTC. Translation gives CASSFGGGSYNEQFF.

This clone was seen just once. The J gene is TRBJ2-6, the V gene TRBV7-9, with a tentative D call TRBD1 (6 bases). The CDR3 spans 16 residues. Trimming stripped 1 base from V and 1 base from J, with 8 bases between. The germline CDR1 and CDR2 sequences are SEHNR and FQNEAQ (reference sequence). The CDR3, as DNA: TGTGCCAGCAGCTTAGTTACAGGGTCTGGGGCCAACGTCCTGACTTTC. Translating gives CASSLVTGSGANVLTF.

This clone was seen only a few times. The chain recombines TRBV6-7 with TRBJ2-2, with D perhaps matching TRBD2 (6 bases). TRBV6-7 has ORF status, its function being uncertain. Trimming shortened V by 7 bases and J by 1 base, and 19 bases separated the two germline ends. This CDR3 has 17 amino acids. The CDR3 DNA is TGTGCCAGCACTCTAAGGGTAGCGGATTTGAACACCGGGGAGCTGTTTTTT. This sequence encodes CASTLRVADLNTGELFF.

The chain employs TRBV25-1 and TRBJ2-5; 12 positions agree with TRBD2. Germline V gene sequence: CDR1 MGHDK, CDR2 SYGVNS. V trimming: 1 base; J trimming: 5 bases; junction bases outside the gene matches: 5. This CDR3 has 16 residues. The CDR3 DNA reads as TGTGCCAGCAGTGAATTACTAGCGGGGGGTCATGAGACCCAGTACTTC. Its translation is CASSELLAGGHETQYF.